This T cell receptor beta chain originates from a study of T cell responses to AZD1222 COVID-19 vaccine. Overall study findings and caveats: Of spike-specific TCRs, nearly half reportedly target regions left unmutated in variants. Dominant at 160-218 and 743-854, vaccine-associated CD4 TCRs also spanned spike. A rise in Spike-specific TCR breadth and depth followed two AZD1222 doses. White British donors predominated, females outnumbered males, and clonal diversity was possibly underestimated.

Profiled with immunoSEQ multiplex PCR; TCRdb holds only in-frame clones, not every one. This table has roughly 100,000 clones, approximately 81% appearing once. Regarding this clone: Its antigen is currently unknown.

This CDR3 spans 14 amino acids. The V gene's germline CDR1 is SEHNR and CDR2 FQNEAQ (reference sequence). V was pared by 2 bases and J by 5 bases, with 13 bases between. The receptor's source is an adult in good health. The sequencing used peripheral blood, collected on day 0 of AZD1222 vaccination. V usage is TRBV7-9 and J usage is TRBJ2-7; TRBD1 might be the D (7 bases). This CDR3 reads CASSLMGRGDEQYF. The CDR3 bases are TGTGCCAGCAGCTTAATGGGCAGGGGGGACGAGCAGTACTTC.